This note documents a single T cell receptor (beta chain) sequence. The antigen remains unidentified. This sample was included in a study of regulatory T cells in long-lasting Graves disease. Study-wide results and caveats: Segments TRBV28, TRBJ1-2 and TRBJ2-5 showed preferential usage in persistent disease.

The authors built TCR beta libraries using iRepertoire HTBI primers and Arm-PCR of CDR3 regions. A single record per CDR3 protein comes from TCRdb applying MiXCR to the multiplex PCR reads. There are 600,000 to 800,000 distinct CDR3 sequences in the sample; about 32% occur only once, and about 40% lies in the top ten. This CDR3 has 12 amino acids. CDR1 is WSHSY, CDR2 SAAADI, per germline. The V and J ends lost 6 bases and 3 bases respectively, with 8 bases between them. Time point given: persistent/refractory GD, antithyroid drugs over 5 years with positive TRAb. RNA from PBMCs was the source of the TCR library. The patient group derived from an endocrinology department in Xi'an, China.

The clonotype was recovered from a female donor with Graves disease. The chain links TRBV10-2 to TRBJ1-2, with D uncertain. The sequencing used peripheral blood mononuclear cells (PBMCs), collected when the disease was refractory, from a patient treated with antithyroid drugs. The CDR3 here is CASSGLDYGYTF. For the CDR3, the DNA is TGCGCCAGCAGCGGTTTAGACTATGGCTACACCTTC.